This is a list of T cell receptor beta chains from one sample in a study of OX40 agonist ivuxolimab in advanced cancers. Clones were sequenced by immunoSEQ multiplex PCR, and TCRdb holds only the in-frame ones, with some missing. The sample consists of tens of thousands of clones, 82% of them appearing once. The sample here was CD4+ or CD8+ T cells sorted from blood, taken in a trial of the OX40 agonist ivuxolimab. The receptors here all came from an adult with an advanced solid tumor such as melanoma, head and neck, liver or kidney cancer. Each CDR3 is given with its conserved first and last residue. Each record gives: V gene, CDR3 protein.

v_gene: TRBV7-9
CDR3aa: CASSLTGTNEKLFF

v_gene: TRBV19
CDR3aa: CASSIQLGQGYNEQFF

v_gene: TRBV18
CDR3aa: CASPRGIGETQYF

v_gene: TRBV2
CDR3aa: CATGRLAEYNEQFF

v_gene: TRBV7-6
CDR3aa: CASSSQAYEQYF

v_gene: TRBV6-1
CDR3aa: CASRVGGPPEQYF

v_gene: TRBV28
CDR3aa: CASSFSGALRYEQYF

v_gene: TRBV19
CDR3aa: CASRGIDSPGNIQYF

v_gene: TRBV6-4
CDR3aa: CASSEGAGKYYEQYF

v_gene: TRBV30
CDR3aa: CAWSPHSGARPQHF

v_gene: TRBV6-6
CDR3aa: CASSYAGGETEAFF

v_gene: TRBV28
CDR3aa: CASSPLWWASADNEQFF

v_gene: TRBV1
CDR3aa: CTSSQGKGAGEQYF

v_gene: TRBV28
CDR3aa: CASSLFGASSYEQYF

v_gene: TRBV27
CDR3aa: CASRPLDQETQYF

v_gene: TRBV28
CDR3aa: CASSFGSGGGLHQPQHF

v_gene: TRBV5-6
CDR3aa: CASTKNFRNYGYTF

v_gene: TRBV5-6
CDR3aa: CASSLSRSTYGYTF

v_gene: TRBV7-9
CDR3aa: CASSLGLAGHNEQFF

v_gene: TRBV7-9
CDR3aa: CASRPQGINTGELFF

v_gene: TRBV11-1
CDR3aa: CASKEVLVWDTQYF

v_gene: TRBV6-5
CDR3aa: CASTRDHSYNEQFF

v_gene: TRBV19
CDR3aa: CASSISGGSSGRGQFF

v_gene: TRBV5-4
CDR3aa: CASSLGRAGRSNEQFF

v_gene: TRBV25-1
CDR3aa: CASSEYAGGVETQYF

v_gene: TRBV6-6
CDR3aa: CASSYTSPDTYEQYF

v_gene: TRBV28
CDR3aa: CASSGSAGGINEQFF

v_gene: TRBV5-8
CDR3aa: CASSRLFQGDTQYF

v_gene: TRBV28
CDR3aa: CASKEYNEQFF

v_gene: TRBV28
CDR3aa: CASTWGGGYGYTF

v_gene: TRBV4-2
CDR3aa: CASSPGTERSGELFF

v_gene: TRBV2
CDR3aa: CASSKDRVNGYTF

v_gene: TRBV27
CDR3aa: CASSLTGGMDTQYF

v_gene: TRBV12-5
CDR3aa: CASGLVTTGAITDTQYF

v_gene: TRBV30
CDR3aa: CAWSPGTSANTEAFF

v_gene: TRBV6-1
CDR3aa: CASSLGQTNYGYTF

v_gene: TRBV7-9
CDR3aa: CASSLTGSLSGELFF

v_gene: TRBV7-8
CDR3aa: CASSLGTGFNTEAFF

v_gene: TRBV30
CDR3aa: CAWSVQVSAAYSNQPQHF

v_gene: TRBV19
CDR3aa: CASSRTDLFNTEAFF

v_gene: TRBV5-4
CDR3aa: CASSLVRYEQFF

v_gene: TRBV6-5
CDR3aa: CASSYSDYGYTF

v_gene: TRBV5-4
CDR3aa: CASSLVQENTEAFF

v_gene: TRBV9
CDR3aa: CASNGWGQTSTDTQYF

v_gene: TRBV19
CDR3aa: CASNVGSTDTQYF

v_gene: TRBV18
CDR3aa: CASSPPVAGGSSGYTF

v_gene: TRBV18
CDR3aa: CASSPQENTIYF

v_gene: TRBV5-1
CDR3aa: CASSLDQRGETQYF

v_gene: TRBV5-6
CDR3aa: CASSSGPGFEAFF

v_gene: TRBV7-6
CDR3aa: CASSSTGTLAYNEQFF

v_gene: TRBV11-2
CDR3aa: CASSLEPGSPLHF

v_gene: TRBV28
CDR3aa: CASSLPGSSTDTQYF

v_gene: TRBV9
CDR3aa: CASSPRRSNTEAFF

v_gene: TRBV5-6
CDR3aa: CASSARELKLTDTQYF